These 3 T cell receptor beta chains came from one sample sequenced in a study of blood T cell repertoires in COVID-19. The method was immunoSEQ multiplex PCR; TCRdb's version includes in-frame clones alone and lacks a portion of them. The table includes 180,000 or so clones, roughly 80% detected once. Sequencing used peripheral blood. These receptors came from a woman in her thirties or forties with COVID-19, enrolled during active disease.

The chain links TRBV7-2 to TRBJ2-1, with 8 bases lining up with TRBD2. Germline V lookup: CDR1 SGHTA, CDR2 FQGNSA. Germline trimming cut 4 bases from V and 0 bases from J; bases unmatched to any gene: 8. The CDR3 totals 17 residues. CDR3 bases: TGTGCCAGCAGCTCTCCGACCGGGACTAGCTCCTACAATGAGCAGTTCTTC. Translated: CASSSPTGTSSYNEQFF.

This clone was detected a few times. The rearrangement joins TRBV13 to TRBJ2-2; 11 bases match TRBD2. J was trimmed by 1 base and V by 0 bases; bases with no gene match: 4. The CDR3 runs to 18 residues. Germline V lookup: CDR1 PRHDT, CDR2 FYEKMQ (reference sequence). The CDR3 DNA follows: TGTGCCAGCAGCTTAGGTGAAGGACTAGCGGGGAACACCGGGGAGCTGTTTTTT. Amino acids: CASSLGEGLAGNTGELFF.

The J gene is TRBJ1-4, the V gene TRBV28, with TRBD1 matching 9 bases. The V and J ends lost 4 bases and 13 bases, in that order; junction bases with no gene match: 10. CDR3 length: 14 residues. Germline CDR1 and CDR2: MDHEN and SYDVKM. CDR3 bases: TGTGCCAGCAGTTGGACCCTCGCGGACAGGGGACTGTTTTTT. This codes for CASSWTLADRGLFF.